This T cell receptor beta chain originates from a study of T cell changes during pregnancy in multiple sclerosis. V lost 1 base to trimming and J lost 5 bases; unmatched junction nucleotides: 10. CDR3 size: 16 residues. Germline loops: CDR1 GTSNPN, CDR2 SVGIG (reference sequence). Some clones are missing from TCRdb's copy, which holds only in-frame ones; the method was immunoSEQ multiplex PCR. The repertoire has tens of thousands of clones, roughly 91% of them found once; the top ten carry under 0.7%. This chain links TRBV30 with TRBJ1-5; 8 positions agree with TRBD1. The material sequenced was CD4+ T cells from peripheral blood mononuclear cells, taken in the first trimester of pregnancy. This TCR was sampled from a female donor with multiple sclerosis, enrolled in a pregnancy study. The CDR3 sequence is CAWSARGRGPDQPQHF. The CDR3 nucleotides are TGTGCCTGGAGTGCCAGGGGCAGGGGGCCTGATCAGCCCCAGCATTTT. The full variable domain, rest sourced from reference TRBV30 and TRBJ1-5, is SQTIHQWPATLVQPVGSPLSLECTVEGTSNPNLYWYRQAAGRGLQLLFYSVGIGQISSEVPQNLSASRPQDRQFILSSKKLLLSDSGFYLCAWSARGRGPDQPQHFGDGTRLSIL.